The text below deals with one T cell receptor (beta chain). The CDR3 is made up of 12 amino acids. Germline V lookup: CDR1 SGHDT, CDR2 YYEEEE. Trimming took off 2 bases at V and 2 bases at J, with 5 bases between the two ends. This record comes from a study of OX40 agonist ivuxolimab in advanced cancers. Study at large: Partial responses were achieved by three patients, of whom one had hepatocellular carcinoma and two had cutaneous melanoma.

Sequencing was performed with immunoSEQ multiplex PCR; in TCRdb, only in-frame clones are kept and a portion is missing. The top ten clones hold under 5% of a sample with some 57,000 clones, 80% to 85% of them seen once. The chain has TRBV5-6 and TRBJ2-7; D unresolved. This sample comprised CD4+ or CD8+ T cells sorted from blood, obtained in a trial of the OX40 agonist ivuxolimab. The receptor was derived from an adult with an advanced solid tumor such as melanoma, head and neck, liver or kidney cancer. The CDR3 nucleotides read TGTGCCAGCAGCTTTAATGCCTACGAGCAGTACTTC. Amino acid sequence: CASSFNAYEQYF.